This passage covers 24 T cell receptor beta chains from one sample sequenced in a study of blood T cell repertoires in COVID-19. The protocol was immunoSEQ multiplex PCR, while the TCRdb copy is restricted to in-frame clones and leaves out a portion. There are 130,000 to 150,000 clones in the sample; approximately 80% occur only once, and roughly 8% lies in the top ten. The sequenced sample was peripheral blood. Receptor source: a human donor with acute or convalescent COVID-19. The donor label of this sample is uncertain.

This clone was seen a handful of times. The V and J genes are TRBV19 and TRBJ1-2, with TRBD1 matching over 7 bases. The CDR3 runs to 14 residues. CDR1 is LNHDA, CDR2 SQIVND, per germline (reference sequence). V was pared by 6 bases and J by 4 bases, with 8 bases of the junction left unmatched. The CDR3: CASRKAGGGYGYTF. In nucleotides, the CDR3 is TGTGCCAGTAGGAAGGCAGGGGGTGGCTATGGCTACACCTTC.

The chain links TRBV30 to TRBJ1-5; the match to TRBD1 covers 8 bases. Germline CDR1 is GTSNPN and CDR2 is SVGIG (reference sequence). V lost 3 bases and J lost 7; bases outside the gene matches: 8. This CDR3 has 14 amino acids. The CDR3 DNA reads as TGTGCCTGGAGCCTTTGGACAGGGAGACAGCCCCAGCATTTT. Its translation is CAWSLWTGRQPQHF. The variable domain in full, with the rest retrieved from reference TRBV30 and TRBJ1-5, is SQTIHQWPATLVQPVGSPLSLECTVEGTSNPNLYWYRQAAGRGLQLLFYSVGIGQISSEVPQNLSASRPQDRQFILSSKKLLLSDSGFYLCAWSLWTGRQPQHFGDGTRLSIL.

The chain joins TRBV6-5 to TRBJ1-1, with D hard to call. CDR1 is MNHEY and CDR2 is SVGAGI in the germline V gene. The CDR3 is 15 amino acids. Trimming cost V 6 bases and J 1 base, with 15 bases left between them. In DNA, the CDR3 is TGTGCCAGCAGCAAACCATCCGGGAAGAACACTGAAGCTTTCTTT. Residues: CASSKPSGKNTEAFF.

The count of this clone is one. This rearrangement joins TRBV5-1 to TRBJ1-2; TRBD1 agrees at 9 bases. CDR3 length: 14 residues. The V segment lost 4 bases and the J segment 6 bases; nucleotides outside the gene matches: 7. Germline CDR1 and CDR2: SGHRS and YFSETQ. The CDR3 DNA is TGCGCCAGCAGCATGGGACAGGGCGAGGATGGCTACACCTTC. It translates to CASSMGQGEDGYTF.

J is TRBJ2-7 and V is TRBV28; D not certain. CDR1 is MDHEN, CDR2 SYDVKM, per germline. This CDR3 contains 13 residues. The V gene lost 3 bases and the J gene lost 0 bases, with 6 bases spanning the gap. CDR3 loop: CASSLGSSYEQYF. CDR3 in DNA: TGTGCCAGCAGTTTGGGCAGCTCCTACGAGCAGTACTTC.

This chain joins TRBV19 and TRBJ2-4; no clear D. This CDR3 has 15 amino acids. V lost 1 base and J 1 base, leaving 8 bases between the germline ends. Germline-derived CDR1 and CDR2 are LNHDA and SQIVND (reference sequence). The CDR3 DNA sequence: TGTGCCAGTAGTATAGCAGTCTCTGCCAAAAACATTCAGTACTTC. It encodes CASSIAVSAKNIQYF.

V is TRBV5-1 and J is TRBJ2-5, with 8 positions matching TRBD2. CDR1 is SGHRS, CDR2 YFSETQ, per germline. The CDR3 covers 15 residues. V was clipped by 4 bases and J by 5 bases; unmatched bases: 10. CDR3 region: CASSPGGAGRETQYF. Written as DNA, the CDR3 is TGCGCCAGCAGCCCCGGGGGGGCAGGAAGGGAGACCCAGTACTTC.

The CDR3 protein is CASSERRGATSGANVLTF. CDR3 DNA sequence: TGTGCCAGCAGTGAAAGGCGAGGCGCGACCTCTGGGGCCAACGTCCTGACTTTC. The rearrangement joins TRBV6-1 to TRBJ2-6; no reliable D call. The V end lost 2 bases, the J end lost 0 bases, and 14 bases lay between the germline ends. Germline V gene lookup returns CDR1 MNHNS and CDR2 SASEGT. The CDR3 runs to 18 residues.

The CDR3 loop reads CASSPDRGYGYTF. For the CDR3, the DNA is TGCGCCAGCAGTCCCGACAGGGGGTATGGCTACACCTTC. This chain connects TRBV10-2 to TRBJ1-2; 9 nucleotides line up with TRBD1. This CDR3 contains 13 residues. Per germline, CDR1 WSHSY and CDR2 SAAADI. Trimming cost V 5 bases and J 5 bases; bases outside gene matches: 3.

The gene calls are TRBV7-3 and TRBJ2-2, with D maybe TRBD2 (5 bases). The CDR3 is 14 residues long. The ends were cut back, 4 bases at V and 3 bases at J, with 9 bases in the middle. Germline V CDR1 and CDR2: SGHTA, FQGTGA. Written as DNA, the CDR3 is TGTGCCAGCAGCTCCGGGGAGTACACCGGGGAGCTGTTTTTT. Protein: CASSSGEYTGELFF.

The CDR3 protein is CASSDPGGRAKNIQYF. As DNA, the CDR3 is TGTGCCAGCAGCGACCCCGGGGGGCGTGCCAAAAACATTCAGTACTTC. This sequence joins TRBV5-4 and TRBJ2-4; a weak D match, TRBD2 (7 bases). The germline V gene encodes CDR1 SGHNT and CDR2 YYREEE (reference sequence). This CDR3 region has 16 residues. The V end lost 4 bases, the J end lost 1 base, and 15 bases lay between the germline ends.

To note about this clone: With a much larger clone just one base away, this may be a read error. V usage is TRBV5-4 and J usage is TRBJ1-2; 7 nucleotides agree with TRBD1. The length of the CDR3 is 13 residues. Germline V CDR1 and CDR2: SGHNT, YYREEE (reference sequence). V was clipped by 2 bases and J by 3 bases; unmatched bases: 1. CDR3 sequence (DNA): TGTGCCAGCAGCTTCGACAGGGACTATGGCTACACCTTC. Translating gives CASSFDRDYGYTF.

This chain uses TRBV7-3 with TRBJ1-6; D unresolved. Germline values: CDR1 SGHTA, CDR2 FQGTGA. V gave up 3 bases and J gave up 8 bases, with 17 bases separating them. The CDR3 runs to 16 residues. The CDR3 nucleotides read TGTGCCAGCAGCTTGTACTCTCGAGGCGGATATTCACCCCTCCACTTT. It yields the protein CASSLYSRGGYSPLHF.

V usage is TRBV10-3 and J usage is TRBJ1-3; no clear D. The length of the CDR3 is 13 residues. V lost 3 bases, J lost 4 bases, and 7 bases lay in between. Germline-derived CDR1 and CDR2 are ENHRY and SYGVKD. The CDR3 protein is CAISEREGNTIYF. DNA for the CDR3: TGTGCCATCAGTGAACGAGAAGGAAACACCATATATTTT.

This clone has ten or more counts. The CDR3 bases are TGTGCCAGCAGCAAACACAAACAGGGTTTGAGCGAGCAGTACGTC. It translates to CASSKHKQGLSEQYV. V and J are TRBV21-1 and TRBJ2-7; TRBD1 is the table's D call and was not checked against the DNA. TRBV21-1 is a recognized pseudogene. The CDR3 spans 15 residues.

V is TRBV12-3 or TRBV12-4 and J is TRBJ1-2; tentative D call: TRBD1 (5 bases). The CDR3 runs to 11 residues. The V end lost 6 bases, the J end lost 13 bases, and 15 bases lay between the germline ends. CDR3 in DNA: TGTGCCAGCAGCAGCTTCGGGGGTAGCACCTTC. This gives the protein CASSSFGGSTF.

The chain uses TRBV21-1 and TRBJ2-2; TRBD2, the table's D call, lacks a check against the DNA. TRBV21-1 counts as a pseudogene. This CDR3 contains 17 residues. Written as DNA, the CDR3 is TGTGCCAGCAGCAAAGAGTGCCAAATAGCGAACACCGGGGAGCTGTTTTTT. Protein product: CASSKECQIANTGELFF.

This clone has a single count. This rearrangement joins TRBV6-5 to TRBJ1-2; 7 positions agree with TRBD1. CDR1 and CDR2 from the germline V gene are MNHEY and SVGAGI. The CDR3 runs to 13 residues. V was clipped by 6 bases and J by 6 bases; unmatched bases: 7. CDR3: CASRPRDSDGYTF. The CDR3 region has the DNA TGTGCCAGCAGGCCCCGGGACAGTGATGGCTACACCTTC.

The rearrangement joins TRBV18 to TRBJ2-2; D might be TRBD2 (5 bases). This CDR3 contains 13 residues. The germline CDR1 and CDR2 sequences are KGHSH and LQKENI. V lost 4 bases, J lost 6 bases, and 9 bases lay in between. The CDR3 DNA is TGTGCCAGCTCACGGGGAGTGGCCGGGGAGCTGTTTTTT. This encodes CASSRGVAGELFF.

The chain is built from TRBV27 and TRBJ1-2, with D unresolved. CDR1 is MNHEY and CDR2 is SMNVEV in the germline V gene (reference sequence). Trimming left V 0 bases short and J 4 bases short, with 12 bases between. The CDR3 contains 15 residues. The CDR3 DNA sequence: TGTGCCAGCAGTTTATCTTTATTCCCCTCCTATGGCTACACCTTC. It translates to CASSLSLFPSYGYTF.

The V call is TRBV30, the J call TRBJ1-2; perhaps TRBD1 as D (5 bases). The V end was cut by 3 bases, the J end by 4 bases, with 21 bases between. CDR1 GTSNPN and CDR2 SVGIG come from the germline V gene (reference sequence). This CDR3 spans 16 amino acids. The CDR3 protein is CAWSLRRGTYFYGYTF. For the CDR3, the DNA is TGTGCCTGGAGCCTTCGACGGGGGACCTACTTCTATGGCTACACCTTC.

This rearrangement joins TRBV6-5 to TRBJ2-7, with TRBD1 as a possible D gene (6 bases). The length of the CDR3 is 13 residues. V shed 6 bases and J shed 5 bases, with 14 bases lying between them. Per germline, CDR1 MNHEY and CDR2 SVGAGI. CDR3 sequence reads: CASRTSTGNEQYF. The CDR3 DNA reads TGTGCCAGCAGGACCTCTACAGGGAACGAGCAGTACTTC.

In its sample, this clone was seen once. The J gene is TRBJ2-6, the V gene TRBV3-1 (or the pseudogene TRBV3-2), with a weak D call TRBD1 (6 bases). Germline CDR1 is LGHDT and CDR2 is YNNKEL (reference sequence). V shed 4 bases and J shed 0 bases, with 10 bases lying between them. The CDR3 is made up of 16 amino acids. The DNA of the CDR3 is TGTGCCAGCAGCCTAGCGACAGGCTCTGGGGCCAACGTCCTGACTTTC. As protein: CASSLATGSGANVLTF.

This chain links TRBV11-2 with TRBJ1-1; D is unclear. The V end was cut by 4 bases, the J end by 7 bases, with 10 bases between. CDR3 size: 12 residues. Germline-derived CDR1 and CDR2 are SGHAT and FQNNGV. The CDR3 loop is CASSSREVEAFF. CDR3 nucleotide sequence: TGTGCCAGCAGCTCCCGGGAGGTTGAAGCTTTCTTT. Drawing the rest from reference TRBV11-2 and TRBJ1-1, the complete variable domain is EAGVAQSPRYKIIEKRQSVAFWCNPISGHATLYWYQQILGQGPKLLIQFQNNGVVDDSQLPKDRFSAERLKGVDSTLKIQPAKLEDSAVYLCASSSREVEAFFGQGTRLTVV.